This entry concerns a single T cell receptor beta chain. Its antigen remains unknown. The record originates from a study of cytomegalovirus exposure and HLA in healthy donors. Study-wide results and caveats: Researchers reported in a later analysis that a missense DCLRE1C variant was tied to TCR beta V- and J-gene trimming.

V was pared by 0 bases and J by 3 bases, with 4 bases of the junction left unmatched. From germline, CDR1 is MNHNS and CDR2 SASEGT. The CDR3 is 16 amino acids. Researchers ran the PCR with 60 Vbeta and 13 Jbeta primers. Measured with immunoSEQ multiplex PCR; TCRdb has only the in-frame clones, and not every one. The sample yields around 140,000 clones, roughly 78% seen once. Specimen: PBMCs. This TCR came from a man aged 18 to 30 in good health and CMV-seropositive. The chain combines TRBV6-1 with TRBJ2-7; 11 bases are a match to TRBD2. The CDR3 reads CASSEALAGVSYEQYF. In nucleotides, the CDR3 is TGTGCCAGCAGTGAAGCACTAGCGGGAGTTAGCTACGAGCAGTACTTC.